This paragraph covers one T cell receptor (beta chain) sequence. Its target is unknown. This entry is derived from a study of identical twins. General study points: There was an excess of low generation probability in the out-of-frame alpha sequences that twins shared. Out-of-frame sharing of TCR alpha in monozygotic twins was underestimated by models. Zero-insertion analyses might be partly confounded by invariant T cells like MAIT and iNKT.

Germline lookup yields CDR1 SGHTA and CDR2 FQGNSA. CDR3 length equals 14 residues. The V gene lost 5 bases and the J gene lost 7 bases, with 17 bases spanning the gap. Using its own MiXCR run on the 5' RACE reads, TCRdb lists one record per CDR3 protein. In the table there are 1.5 million to 2 million distinct CDR3 sequences, roughly 35% of which are singletons. Sequenced material: cord blood. The chain couples TRBV7-2 to TRBJ1-1, with D unresolved. This TCR came from a newborn girl in good health. CDR3 coding DNA: TGTGCCAGCAGCGCCGGCGGGGTTTACAATGAAGCTTTCTTT. Translation gives CASSAGGVYNEAFF. Full variable domain (remainder filled in from reference TRBV7-2 and TRBJ1-1): GAGVSQSPSNKVTEKGKDVELRCDPISGHTALYWYRQSLGQGLEFLIYFQGNSAPDKSGLPSDRFSAERTGGSVSTLTIQRTQQEDSAVYLCASSAGGVYNEAFFGQGTRLTVV.